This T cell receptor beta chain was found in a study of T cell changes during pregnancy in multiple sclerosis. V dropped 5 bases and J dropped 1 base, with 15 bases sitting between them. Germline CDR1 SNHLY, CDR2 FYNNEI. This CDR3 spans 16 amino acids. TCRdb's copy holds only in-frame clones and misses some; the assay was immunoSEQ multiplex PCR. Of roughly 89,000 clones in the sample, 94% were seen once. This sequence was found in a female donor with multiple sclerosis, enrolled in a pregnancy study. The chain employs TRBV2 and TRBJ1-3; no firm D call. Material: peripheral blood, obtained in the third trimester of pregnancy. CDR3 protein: CASSLVQAISGNTIYF. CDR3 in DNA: TGTGCCAGCAGTTTGGTCCAGGCTATATCTGGAAACACCATATATTTT.